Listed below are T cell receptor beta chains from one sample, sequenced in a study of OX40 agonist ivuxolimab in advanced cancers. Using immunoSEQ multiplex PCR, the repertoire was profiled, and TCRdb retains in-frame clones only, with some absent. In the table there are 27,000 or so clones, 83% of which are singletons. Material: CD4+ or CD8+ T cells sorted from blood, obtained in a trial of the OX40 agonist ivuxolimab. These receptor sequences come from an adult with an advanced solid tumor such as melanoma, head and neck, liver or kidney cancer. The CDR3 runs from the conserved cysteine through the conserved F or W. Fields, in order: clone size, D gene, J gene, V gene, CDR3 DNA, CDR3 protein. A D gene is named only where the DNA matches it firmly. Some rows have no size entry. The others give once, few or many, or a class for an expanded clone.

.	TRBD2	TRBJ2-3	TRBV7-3	TGTGCCAGCAGCTTAATGGGCAGCGGGGCCACAGATACGCAGTATTTT	CASSLMGSGATDTQYF
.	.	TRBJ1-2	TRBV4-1	TGCGCCAGCAGCCAAGATTTCCTGGGCTATGGCTACACCTTC	CASSQDFLGYGYTF
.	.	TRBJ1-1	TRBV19	TGTGCCAGTAGATGGGGAAATATGAACACTGAAGCTTTCTTT	CASRWGNMNTEAFF
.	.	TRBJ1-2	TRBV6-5	TGTGCCAGCAGTTCGCGAGGACAGAAGTACTATGGCTACACCTTC	CASSSRGQKYYGYTF
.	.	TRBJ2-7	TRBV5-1	TGCGCCAGCAGCAACAAGTTCTACGAGCAGTACTTC	CASSNKFYEQYF
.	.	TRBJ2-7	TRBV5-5	TGTGCCAGCAGCTTGGGGGGGATTATTTACGAGCAGTACTTC	CASSLGGIIYEQYF
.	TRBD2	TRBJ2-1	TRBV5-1	TGCGCCAGCAGCTTGGCTAGCGGGGGGGGATACAATGAGCAGTTCTTC	CASSLASGGGYNEQFF
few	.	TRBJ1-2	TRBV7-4	TGTGCCAGCAGCCCTGGTGGGGACTATGGCTACACCTTC	CASSPGGDYGYTF
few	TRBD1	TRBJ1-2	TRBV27	TGTGCCAGCGGACAGGGATATGGCTACACCTTC	CASGQGYGYTF
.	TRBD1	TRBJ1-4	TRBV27	TGTGCCAGCAGACAAAGGGACAGCTTTAATGAAAAACTGTTTTTT	CASRQRDSFNEKLFF
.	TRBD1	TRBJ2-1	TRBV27	TGTGCCAGCAGTACCGGGACAGGGGTCAATGAGCAGTTCTTC	CASSTGTGVNEQFF
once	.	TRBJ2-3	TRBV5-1	TGCGCCAGCAGCTTGGCCCAAGGGGGGGCTGATACGCAGTATTTT	CASSLAQGGADTQYF
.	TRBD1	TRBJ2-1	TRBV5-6	TGTGCCAGCAGCAGGGGGCCCTACAATGAGCAGTTCTTC	CASSRGPYNEQFF
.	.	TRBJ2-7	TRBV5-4	TGTGCCAGCAGCTTGGCCGGATCCTACGAGCAGTACTTC	CASSLAGSYEQYF
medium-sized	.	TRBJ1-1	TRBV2	TGTGCCAAGGAGCACCGGGACCGTGAGGGCACTGAAGCTTTCTTT	CAKEHRDREGTEAFF
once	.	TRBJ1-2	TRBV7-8	TGTGCCAGCAGCTTCGGGTTCCTTGGCTACACCTTC	CASSFGFLGYTF
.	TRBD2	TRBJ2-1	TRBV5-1	TGCGCCACCCATAGCGGGGGGTCGTACAATGAGCAGTTCTTC	CATHSGGSYNEQFF
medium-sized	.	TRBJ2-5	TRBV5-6	TGTGCCAGCAGCCTGTGGGGGGAACTATCAGAGACCCAGTACTTC	CASSLWGELSETQYF
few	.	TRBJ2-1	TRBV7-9	TGTGCCAGCAAGGGGTGGTATGAGCAGTTCTTC	CASKGWYEQFF
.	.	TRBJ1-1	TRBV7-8	TGTGCCAGCAGCTTAATCTCCGGGGCTGAAGCTTTCTTT	CASSLISGAEAFF
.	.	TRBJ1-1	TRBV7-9	TGTGCCAGCAGCTTAGTCCAGAACACTGAAGCTTTCTTT	CASSLVQNTEAFF
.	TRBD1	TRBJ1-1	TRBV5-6	TGTGCCAGCAGCTTGGTGCAGGGGGGGACTGAAGCTTTCTTT	CASSLVQGGTEAFF
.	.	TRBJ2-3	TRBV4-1	TGCGCCAGCAAAACACCGGGAGCAGAGGGGGATACGCAGTATTTT	CASKTPGAEGDTQYF
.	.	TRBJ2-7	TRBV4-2	TGTGCCAGCAGCCAGCACTGGGGGGAATCCTACGAGCAGTACTTC	CASSQHWGESYEQYF
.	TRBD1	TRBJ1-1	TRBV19	TGTGCCAGTAGTACCGGGGGACAGGGTGAAGGGGCTTTCTTT	CASSTGGQGEGAFF
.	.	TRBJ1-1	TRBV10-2	TGCGCCAGCAGTGACTGGAGCACTGAAGCTTTCTTT	CASSDWSTEAFF
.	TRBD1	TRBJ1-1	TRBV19	TGTGCCAGTCAGACCGGGACAGGATATGTGACTGAAGCTTTCTTT	CASQTGTGYVTEAFF
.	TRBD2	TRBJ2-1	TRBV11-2	TGTGCCAGCAGCAGGACTAGCGGGACCTACAATGAGCAGTTCTTC	CASSRTSGTYNEQFF
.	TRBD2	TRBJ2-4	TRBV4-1	TGCGCCAGCAGCCGTTTAGGGTCGGGGGGAGGCAAAAACATTCAGTACTTC	CASSRLGSGGGKNIQYF
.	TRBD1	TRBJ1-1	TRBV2	TGTGCCAGCAGTCCCGGGACAGGGTTTACGGCTGAAGCTTTCTTT	CASSPGTGFTAEAFF
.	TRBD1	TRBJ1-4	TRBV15	TGTGCCACCAGCACACGACAGGGGGGATCGACTAATGAAAAACTGTTTTTT	CATSTRQGGSTNEKLFF
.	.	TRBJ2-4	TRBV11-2	TGTGCCAGCAGCTTAGGGGGGAACATTCAGTACTTC	CASSLGGNIQYF
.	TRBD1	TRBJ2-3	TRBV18	TGTGCCAGCTCACCGGGACAGGGTACAGATACGCAGTATTTT	CASSPGQGTDTQYF
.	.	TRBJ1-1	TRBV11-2	TGTGCCAGCAGCTTAGAGGGGAACACTGAAGCTTTCTTT	CASSLEGNTEAFF
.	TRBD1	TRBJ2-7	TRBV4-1	TGCGCCAGCAGCCAAGAAGTGGGACAGGCGAACTCCTACGAGCAGTACTTC	CASSQEVGQANSYEQYF
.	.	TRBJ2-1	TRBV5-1	TGCGCCAGCAGGTCGGGGGTCACCTACAATGAGCAGTTCTTC	CASRSGVTYNEQFF
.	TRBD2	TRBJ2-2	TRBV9	TGTGCCAGCAGCGAGCCGGGGGGGATAAACACCGGGGAGCTGTTTTTT	CASSEPGGINTGELFF
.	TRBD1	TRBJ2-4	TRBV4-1	TGCGCCAGCAGCCAAGTGGGGACAGGGTTTTCCAAAAACATTCAGTACTTC	CASSQVGTGFSKNIQYF
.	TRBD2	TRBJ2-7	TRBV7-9	TGTGCCAGCAGTTCGGTCGGGGGGAACCCCTACGAGCAGTACTTC	CASSSVGGNPYEQYF
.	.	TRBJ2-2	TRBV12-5	TGTGCTAGTGGTTTGGGGACACGCACCGGGGAGCTGTTTTTT	CASGLGTRTGELFF
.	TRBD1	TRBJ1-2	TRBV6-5	TGTGCCAGCAGTTACTCGAGACAGGGGGCCGTCTATGGCTACACCTTC	CASSYSRQGAVYGYTF
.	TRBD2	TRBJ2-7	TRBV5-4	TGTGCCAGCAGCGCGGCCGGCGGGAGATTCTACGAGCAGTACTTC	CASSAAGGRFYEQYF
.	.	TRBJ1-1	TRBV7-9	TGTGCCAGCAGCTTGGGCCCCCGGAAAGGTGGCACTGAAGCTTTCTTT	CASSLGPRKGGTEAFF
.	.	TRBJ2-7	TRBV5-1	TGCGCCAGCAGCACTAACACAGGGACGTACGAGCAGTACTTC	CASSTNTGTYEQYF
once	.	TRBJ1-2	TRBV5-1	TGCGCCAGCAGCGGGGCAGGAAACTATGGCTACACCTTC	CASSGAGNYGYTF
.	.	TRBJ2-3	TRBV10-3	TGTGCCATCAGTGATGAATTATCTAGCACAGATACGCAGTATTTT	CAISDELSSTDTQYF
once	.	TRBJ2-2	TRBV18	TGTGCCAGCTCACCAACAGGGAACACCGGGGAGCTGTTTTTT	CASSPTGNTGELFF
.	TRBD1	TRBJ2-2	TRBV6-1	TGTGCCAGCAGTGAAGAGACAGGGAATATAGGGGAGCTGTTTTTT	CASSEETGNIGELFF
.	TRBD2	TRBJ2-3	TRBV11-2	TGTGCCGGCAGCTTGGGGACTAGGGCAGATACGCAGTATTTT	CAGSLGTRADTQYF
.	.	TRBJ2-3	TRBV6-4	TGTGCCAGCAGTGACTGGGGGACAGATACGCAGTATTTT	CASSDWGTDTQYF
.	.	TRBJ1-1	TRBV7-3	TGTGCCAGCAGCCGGGGATACACTGAAGCTTTCTTT	CASSRGYTEAFF
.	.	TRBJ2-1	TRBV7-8	TGTGCCAGCAGTCCCGATGAGCAGTTCTTC	CASSPDEQFF
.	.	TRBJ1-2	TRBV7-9	TGTGCCAGCAGCTTGGCACTGGGAGGGGCCGACTATGGCTACACCTTC	CASSLALGGADYGYTF
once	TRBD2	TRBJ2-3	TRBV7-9	TGTGCCAGCAGCCCTTACGCCGGGACTAGGGCAGATACGCAGTATTTT	CASSPYAGTRADTQYF
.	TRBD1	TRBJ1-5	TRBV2	TGTGCCAGCAGTGGGGAGGGACAGGGTGGTCAGCCCCAGCATTTT	CASSGEGQGGQPQHF
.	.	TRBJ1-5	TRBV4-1	TGCGCCAGCAGCCCTGGGTTTCATAGCAATCAGCCCCAGCATTTT	CASSPGFHSNQPQHF
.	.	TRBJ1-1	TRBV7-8	TGTGCCAGCAGCTTAGGGGTTTGGCAGGGGACGAACACTGAAGCTTTCTTT	CASSLGVWQGTNTEAFF
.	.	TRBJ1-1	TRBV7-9	TGTGCCAGCAGCTCAGGACAACTAGAAGCTTTCTTT	CASSSGQLEAFF
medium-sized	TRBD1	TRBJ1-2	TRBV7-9	TGTGCCAGCAGCTCCCGGGACAGGGGTTCGAACTATGGCTACACCTTC	CASSSRDRGSNYGYTF